These 16 T cell receptor beta chains came from one sample sequenced in a study of OX40 agonist ivuxolimab in advanced cancers. Library prep was done by the immunoSEQ multiplex PCR assay. TCRdb provides this immuneACCESS table in a form limited to in-frame rearrangements. Some clones are lacking; in checked studies, under half of them reflect an unresolved V gene, and why the rest are absent is not known. For this sample there are about 75,000 clones; about 88% appear just once. Under 0.4% of the sample lies in the top ten. The material was CD4+ or CD8+ T cells sorted from blood, obtained in a trial of the OX40 agonist ivuxolimab. Every receptor here comes from an adult with an advanced solid tumor such as melanoma, head and neck, liver or kidney cancer.

In its sample, this clone was seen once. The CDR3 DNA follows: TGCGCCAGCAGCCAAGGGCCGATTGTTACAGATACGCAGTATTTT. Translated, it gives CASSQGPIVTDTQYF. This sequence joins TRBV4-1 and TRBJ2-3, with D uncertain. This CDR3 has 15 residues. Germline V CDR1 and CDR2: MGHRA, YSYEKL. V was pared by 1 base and J by 3 bases, with 11 bases between.

V usage is TRBV6-1 and J usage is TRBJ2-7, with 7 positions matching TRBD2. V lost 6 bases and J lost 1; bases outside the gene matches: 9. Per germline, CDR1 MNHNS and CDR2 SASEGT. The CDR3 consists of 15 residues. The CDR3 sequence: CASRKRGAESYEQYF. CDR3 in DNA: TGTGCCAGCAGGAAGCGGGGAGCGGAATCCTACGAGCAGTACTTC.

V is TRBV18 and J is TRBJ2-3; possibly TRBD1 or TRBD2 for D (5 bases each). The germline V and J ends were trimmed by 3 bases and 4 bases, with 8 bases remaining between them. This CDR3 has 13 amino acids. Germline values: CDR1 KGHSH, CDR2 LQKENI. CDR3 in amino acids: CASSPEGPDTQYF. CDR3 coding DNA: TGTGCCAGCTCACCCGAGGGACCAGATACGCAGTATTTT.

There are a few counts of this clone. The gene calls are TRBV6-1 and TRBJ1-5; a weak D match, TRBD1 (6 bases). Germline V CDR1 and CDR2: MNHNS, SASEGT. This CDR3 spans 13 amino acids. Trimming pared 4 bases from V and 10 bases from J, leaving 14 bases between. The CDR3 sequence: CASSVQVGGPQHF. In DNA form, the CDR3 reads TGTGCCAGCAGTGTCCAGGTGGGGGGCCCCCAGCATTTT.

The V call is TRBV2, the J call TRBJ2-1; D perhaps matches TRBD2 (6 bases). V shed 8 bases and J shed 9 bases, with 11 bases lying between them. Germline loops: CDR1 SNHLY, CDR2 FYNNEI. CDR3 length: 11 amino acids. This CDR3 reads CASSREGEQFF. The DNA of the CDR3 is TGTGCCAGCTCGCGGGAAGGTGAGCAGTTCTTC.

This sequence joins TRBV4-1 and TRBJ2-7, with D possibly matching TRBD1 (7 bases). Germline lookup yields CDR1 MGHRA and CDR2 YSYEKL. This CDR3 has 15 amino acids. V shed 1 base and J shed 2 bases, with 12 bases lying between them. CDR3 amino acids: CASSQGRDSTYEQYF. The CDR3 region has the DNA TGCGCCAGCAGCCAAGGGAGGGACAGTACCTACGAGCAGTACTTC.

The rearrangement links TRBV7-2 to TRBJ2-2, with a weak D call TRBD2 (5 bases). V was clipped by 0 bases and J by 1 base, with 9 bases between them. Looked up from germline, CDR1 is SGHTA and CDR2 is FQGNSA. This CDR3 has 16 amino acids. CDR3: CASSLAFRGNTGELFF. In DNA, the CDR3 is TGTGCCAGCAGCTTAGCTTTCCGGGGGAACACCGGGGAGCTGTTTTTT.

V is TRBV7-8 and J is TRBJ1-5; 9 bases are shared with TRBD1. CDR1 SGHVS and CDR2 FQNEAQ come from the germline V gene. J lost 6 bases, V lost 2 bases, and 8 bases had no gene match. The CDR3 has 16 residues. The CDR3 DNA is TGTGCCAGCAGCTTAACCGTCACAGGGGGCACTCAGCCCCAGCATTTT. Translation gives CASSLTVTGGTQPQHF.

This sequence joins TRBV5-1 and TRBJ2-1; possible D gene TRBD1, 6 bases. V was trimmed by 1 base and J by 10 bases, leaving 12 bases between them. The CDR3 covers 13 residues. Germline V gene data show CDR1 as SGHRS and CDR2 as YFSETQ. The CDR3 reads CASSLNRVQEQFF. DNA of the CDR3: TGCGCCAGCAGCTTGAACAGGGTACAGGAGCAGTTCTTC.

The J gene is TRBJ2-5, the V gene TRBV5-1, with 15 bases identical to TRBD2. The CDR3 is 17 amino acids. Germline V gene sequence: CDR1 SGHRS, CDR2 YFSETQ. After removal of 4 bases from V and 0 bases from J, the junction contained 4 bases not matched to a gene. The CDR3 loop is CASSPGTSGGNQETQYF. The DNA of the CDR3 is TGCGCCAGCAGCCCCGGGACTAGCGGGGGGAACCAAGAGACCCAGTACTTC.

V and J are TRBV15 and TRBJ2-1, with 8 bases matching TRBD1. V lost 7 bases to trimming and J lost 4 bases; unmatched junction nucleotides: 6. The CDR3 consists of 14 residues. Germline loops: CDR1 LNHNV, CDR2 YYDKDF (reference sequence). The CDR3 bases are TGTGCCACCACCGGGACAGGTGGATACAATGAGCAGTTCTTC. As protein: CATTGTGGYNEQFF.

The chain links TRBV2 to TRBJ2-3; 10 bases are a match to TRBD1. Germline assignment: CDR1 SNHLY and CDR2 FYNNEI. This CDR3 region has 15 residues. Trimming cost V 4 bases and J 4 bases; bases outside gene matches: 5. This CDR3 reads CASSGQGARSDTQYF. CDR3 DNA: TGTGCCAGCAGTGGACAGGGGGCGCGATCAGATACGCAGTATTTT.

This clone was detected a few times. The chain links TRBV9 to TRBJ2-1; 16 bases are shared with TRBD2. Trimming took 4 bases from V and 0 from J; bases not matched to a gene: 13. The germline gives CDR1 SGDLS, CDR2 YYNGEE. There are 21 residues in the CDR3. CDR3 sequence: CASSPPAGTSGRDSSYNEQFF. The CDR3 bases are TGTGCCAGCAGCCCACCCGCAGGGACTAGCGGGAGGGATAGCTCCTACAATGAGCAGTTCTTC.

V usage is TRBV6-5 and J usage is TRBJ1-5; D unresolved. V lost 5 bases to trimming and J lost 4 bases, with 9 bases between them. CDR3 length equals 13 residues. The germline gives CDR1 MNHEY, CDR2 SVGAGI. The CDR3: CASSPGINQPQHF. The CDR3 DNA follows: TGTGCCAGCAGTCCCGGGATAAATCAGCCCCAGCATTTT.

The chain combines TRBV19 with TRBJ2-6, with unresolved D. The germline CDR1 and CDR2 sequences are LNHDA and SQIVND (reference sequence). Between the trimmed V and J ends, which lost 6 bases and 0 bases, there was a span of 12 bases. This CDR3 has 16 amino acids. The CDR3 loop reads CASSSTSISGANVLTF. The CDR3 DNA reads as TGTGCCAGTAGCTCAACCAGCATCTCTGGGGCCAACGTCCTGACTTTC.

The chain links TRBV27 to TRBJ2-5; D is unresolved. The CDR3 consists of 14 residues. The V gene's germline CDR1 is MNHEY and CDR2 SMNVEV (reference sequence). The V and J ends lost 5 bases and 2 bases respectively, with 12 bases between them. CDR3: CASSLKSVQETQYF. For the CDR3, the DNA is TGTGCCAGCAGTCTCAAATCCGTTCAAGAGACCCAGTACTTC.